This TCR beta chain was sequenced in a study of cytomegalovirus exposure and HLA in healthy donors. Study in general: Around 76% of 300 to 450 genotyped donors fell in the Caucasian-associated ancestry cluster. Findings and limits, study-wide: Later analysis indicated greater clonal expansion among HLA-associated TCR beta chains than among equally common other chains. HLA alleles showed associations with 15,000 to 20,000 TCR beta sequences in a later analysis, at a 0.05 false discovery rate.

Remarks on this clone: Antigen: not known.

Primers for the PCR totalled 60 Vbeta and 13 Jbeta. The protocol was immunoSEQ multiplex PCR, while the TCRdb copy is restricted to in-frame clones and leaves out a portion. The profile shows more than 80,000 clones, 78% of them singletons. The sequenced sample was PBMCs. The receptor comes from a man in his late teens or twenties in good health and CMV-seropositive.

The CDR3 DNA is TGCGCCAGCAGCTTTGGACAGGGGAATCAGCCCCAGCATTTT. This gives the protein CASSFGQGNQPQHF. This chain uses TRBV5-1 with TRBJ1-5; 9 nucleotides agree with TRBD1. Germline V gene lookup returns CDR1 SGHRS and CDR2 YFSETQ. Trimming removed 2 bases from V and 4 bases from J; junction bases left unmatched: 1. This CDR3 contains 14 residues.